The following is a T cell receptor beta chain sequence with its context. There are a few counts of this clonotype. Its antigen remains undetermined. No much larger clone is present one base from it, and per-base qualities are unavailable. These data belong to a study of early T cells in non-severe SARS-CoV-2 infection (dated by TCRdb to 2020 to 2022). Describing the broader study: Bulk RNA from unsorted whole blood was used for TCR sequencing, so alpha and beta chains could not be paired.

The CDR3 numbers 14 residues from cysteine through phenylalanine. Here the CDR3 DNA is all that survives: 42 bases in frame from base 1. CDR1 is given as MNHEY and CDR2 as SMNVEV, both from the germline V gene (reference sequence). Trimming costs V 0 bases and J 9 bases, and their ends lie 15 bases apart. The library relied on 5' RACE. Sequencer: NextSeq 500. To correct for sequencing error and PCR bias, the TCR library protocol tagged individual cDNA molecules with unique molecular identifiers. Both TCR alpha and beta chains were sequenced, and tight co-correlation was observed between alpha and beta sequence abundances in each sample. In the paper's pipeline: V gene, J gene and CDR3 annotation of TCR sequences was performed with Decombinator V4. TCRs were defined as expanded if a significant change between any two time points was detected under a Poisson model with p below 0.0001. Abundances of TCRs were expressed as counts per million after normalisation to the total number of TCRs sequenced in each sample. MAIT TCRs were defined by TRAV1-2 paired with TRAJ12, TRAJ20 or TRAJ33, and iNKT TCRs by TRAV10 paired with TRAJ18. VDJdb, accessed 1 November 2021, was searched for CMV, EBV and SARS-CoV-2 annotated TCRs, excluding TCRs annotated for multiple antigens. TCRdb itself trimmed the public reads at Q25 with fastp, ran MiXCR and retained productive beta chains. Each CDR3 protein appears once, grouped with its most common genes and DNA. TCRdb, not the authors, supplied the V and J calls. The sample has roughly 120,000 distinct CDR3 sequences on record, roughly 12% of them singletons. The ten largest clones capture 3% to 4.5% of the sample.

Here is what the overall study found, with its caveats: VDJdb matching was skewed toward anti-spike CD8 responses, so virus-specific expansions were likely underestimated and private and CD4 specificities were missed.

Set within a cohort of healthcare workers in London, UK, this nested case-control study involved weekly PCR testing of nasopharyngeal swabs along with blood sampling. Healthcare workers were enrolled in the week of the UK lockdown, from 23 to 31 March 2020, and were followed every week for up to about 15 weeks. The sample here was whole blood, taken at baseline. The V and J segments used are TRBV27 and TRBJ2-7; too little of a D gene remains to name it. This receptor was identified in an adult who was a healthcare worker with PCR-confirmed SARS-CoV-2 infection or an uninfected control (not recorded which). CDR3 loop: CASSLSPDGQTQYF. The DNA sequence is TGTGCCAGCAGTTTATCTCCTGACGGTCAGACGCAGTACTTC.